The T cell receptor (beta chain) described here comes from a study of OX40 agonist ivuxolimab in advanced cancers. The length of the CDR3 is 17 residues. The junction had 15 bases not matched to a gene; V was cut back by 4 bases and J by 5 bases. Germline loops: CDR1 KGHSH, CDR2 LQKENI. TCRdb's table, derived via immunoSEQ multiplex PCR, lists solely in-frame clones and lacks some. This table has some 90,000 clones, approximately 90% appearing once. The TCR sequence derives from an adult with an advanced solid tumor such as melanoma, head and neck, liver or kidney cancer. Sequenced here: CD4+ or CD8+ T cells sorted from blood, sampled in a trial of the OX40 agonist ivuxolimab. The gene calls are TRBV18 and TRBJ1-2; the match to TRBD1 covers 8 bases. The CDR3 DNA is TGTGCCAGCTCACTCATCGGACAGGGATCGGCTTCTTATGGCTACACCTTC. Protein: CASSLIGQGSASYGYTF. The whole variable domain, filled in from reference TRBV18 and TRBJ1-2, reads NAGVMQNPRHLVRRRGQEARLRCSPMKGHSHVYWYRQLPEEGLKFMVYLQKENIIDESGMPKERFSAEFPKEGPSILRIQQVVRGDSAAYFCASSLIGQGSASYGYTFGSGTRLTVV.